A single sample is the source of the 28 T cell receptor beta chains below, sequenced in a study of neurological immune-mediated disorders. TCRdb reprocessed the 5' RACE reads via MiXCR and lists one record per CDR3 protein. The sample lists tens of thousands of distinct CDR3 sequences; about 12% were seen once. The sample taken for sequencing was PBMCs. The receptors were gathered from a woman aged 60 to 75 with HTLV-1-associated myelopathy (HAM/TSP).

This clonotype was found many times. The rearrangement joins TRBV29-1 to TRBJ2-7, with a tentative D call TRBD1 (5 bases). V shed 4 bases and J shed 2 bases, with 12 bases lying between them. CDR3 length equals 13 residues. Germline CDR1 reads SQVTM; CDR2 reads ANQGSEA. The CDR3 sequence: CSVGGRAPYEQYF. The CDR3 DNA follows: TGCAGCGTTGGTGGCAGGGCCCCCTACGAGCAGTACTTC.

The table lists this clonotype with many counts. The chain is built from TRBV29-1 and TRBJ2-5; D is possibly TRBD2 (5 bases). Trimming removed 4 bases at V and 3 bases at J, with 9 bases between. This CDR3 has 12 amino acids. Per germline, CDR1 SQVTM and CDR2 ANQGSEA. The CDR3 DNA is TGCAGCGTTGGTCGGGGAGAAGAGACCCAGTACTTC. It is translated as CSVGRGEETQYF.

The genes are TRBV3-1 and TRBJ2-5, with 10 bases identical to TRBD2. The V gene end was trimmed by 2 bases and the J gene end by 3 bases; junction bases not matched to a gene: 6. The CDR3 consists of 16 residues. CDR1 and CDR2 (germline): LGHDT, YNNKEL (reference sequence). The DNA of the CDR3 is TGTGCCAGCAGCCAATGGTCTAGCGGGAGAAAAGAGACCCAGTACTTC. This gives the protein CASSQWSSGRKETQYF.

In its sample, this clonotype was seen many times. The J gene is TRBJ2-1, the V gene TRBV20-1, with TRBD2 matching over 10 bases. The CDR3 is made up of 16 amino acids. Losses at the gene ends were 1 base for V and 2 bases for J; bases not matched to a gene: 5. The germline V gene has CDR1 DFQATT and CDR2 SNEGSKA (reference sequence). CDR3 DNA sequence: TGCAGTGCTAGAGCTTTCCTAGCGGGGGCCTACAATGAGCAGTTCTTC. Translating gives CSARAFLAGAYNEQFF.

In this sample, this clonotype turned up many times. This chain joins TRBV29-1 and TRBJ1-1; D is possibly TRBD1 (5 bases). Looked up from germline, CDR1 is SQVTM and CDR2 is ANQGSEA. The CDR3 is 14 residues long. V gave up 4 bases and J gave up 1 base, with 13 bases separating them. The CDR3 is CSVVPGLWNTEAFF. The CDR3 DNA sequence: TGCAGCGTTGTCCCGGGACTCTGGAACACTGAAGCTTTCTTT.

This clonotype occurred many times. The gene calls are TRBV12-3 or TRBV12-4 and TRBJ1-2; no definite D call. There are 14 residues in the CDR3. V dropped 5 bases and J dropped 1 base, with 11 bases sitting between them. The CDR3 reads CASSTAGSNYGYTF. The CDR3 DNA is TGTGCCAGCAGTACCGCGGGCAGTAACTATGGCTACACCTTC.

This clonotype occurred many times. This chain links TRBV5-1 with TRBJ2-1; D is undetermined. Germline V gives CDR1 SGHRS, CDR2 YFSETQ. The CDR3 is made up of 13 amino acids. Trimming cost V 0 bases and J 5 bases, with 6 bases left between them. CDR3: CASSLEVDNEQFF. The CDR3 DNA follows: TGCGCCAGCAGCTTGGAGGTGGACAATGAGCAGTTCTTC.

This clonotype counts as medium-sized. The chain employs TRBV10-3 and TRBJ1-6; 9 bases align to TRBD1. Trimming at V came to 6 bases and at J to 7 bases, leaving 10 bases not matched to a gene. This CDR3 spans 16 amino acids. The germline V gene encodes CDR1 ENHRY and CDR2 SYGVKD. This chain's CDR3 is CAISSSTGTGNSPLHF. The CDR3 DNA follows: TGTGCCATCAGCTCTTCCACCGGGACAGGGAATTCACCCCTCCACTTT.

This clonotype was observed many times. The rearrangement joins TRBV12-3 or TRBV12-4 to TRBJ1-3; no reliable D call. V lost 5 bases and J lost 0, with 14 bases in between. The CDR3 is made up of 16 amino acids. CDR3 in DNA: TGTGCCAGCAGTGAGAGACACACATCCTCTGGAAACACCATATATTTT. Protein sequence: CASSERHTSSGNTIYF.

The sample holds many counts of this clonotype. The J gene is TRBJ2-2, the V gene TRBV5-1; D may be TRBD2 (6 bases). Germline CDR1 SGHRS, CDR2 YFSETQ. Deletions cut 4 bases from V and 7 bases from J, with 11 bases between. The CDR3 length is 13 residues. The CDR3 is CASSRGGIGELFF. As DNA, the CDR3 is TGCGCCAGCAGCCGTGGGGGGATCGGGGAGCTGTTTTTT.

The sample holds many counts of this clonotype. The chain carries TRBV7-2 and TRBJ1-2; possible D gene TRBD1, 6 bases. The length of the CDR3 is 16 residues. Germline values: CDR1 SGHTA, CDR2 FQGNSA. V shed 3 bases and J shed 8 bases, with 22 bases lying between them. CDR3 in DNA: TGTGCCAGCAGCTTCGGCAGTGGGGGGCCTCCAAGGGGCTACACCTTC. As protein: CASSFGSGGPPRGYTF.

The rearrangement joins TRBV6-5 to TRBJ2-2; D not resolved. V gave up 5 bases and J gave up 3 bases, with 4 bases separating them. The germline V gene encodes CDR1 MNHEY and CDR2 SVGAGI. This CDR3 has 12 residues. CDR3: CASSRDTGELFF. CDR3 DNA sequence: TGTGCCAGCAGTAGGGACACCGGGGAGCTGTTTTTT.

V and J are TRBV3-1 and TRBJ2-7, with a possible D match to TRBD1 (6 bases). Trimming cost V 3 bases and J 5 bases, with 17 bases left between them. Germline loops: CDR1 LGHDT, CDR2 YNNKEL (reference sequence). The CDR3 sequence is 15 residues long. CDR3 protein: CASSHHREDSNEQYF. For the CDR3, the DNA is TGTGCCAGCAGCCACCACAGGGAAGATTCGAACGAGCAGTACTTC.

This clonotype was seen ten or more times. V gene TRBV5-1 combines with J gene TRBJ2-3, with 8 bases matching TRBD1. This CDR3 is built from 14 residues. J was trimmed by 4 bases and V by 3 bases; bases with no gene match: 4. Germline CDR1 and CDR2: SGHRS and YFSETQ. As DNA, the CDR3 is TGCGCCAGCAGCTCTGGACAGGGCGCAGATACGCAGTATTTT. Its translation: CASSSGQGADTQYF.

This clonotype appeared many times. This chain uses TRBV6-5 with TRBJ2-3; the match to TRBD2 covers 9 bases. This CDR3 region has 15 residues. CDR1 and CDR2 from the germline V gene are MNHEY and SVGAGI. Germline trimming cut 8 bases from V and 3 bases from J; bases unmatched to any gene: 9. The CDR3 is CASRRMRGGTDTQYF. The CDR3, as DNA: TGTGCCAGCCGGAGGATGCGGGGGGGGACAGATACGCAGTATTTT.

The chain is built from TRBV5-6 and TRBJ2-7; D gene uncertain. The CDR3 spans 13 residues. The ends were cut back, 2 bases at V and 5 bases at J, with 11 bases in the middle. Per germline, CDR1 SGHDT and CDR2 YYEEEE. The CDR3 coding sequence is TGTGCCAGCAGCTTTCCTGGAATGGACGAGCAGTACTTC. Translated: CASSFPGMDEQYF.

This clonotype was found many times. CDR3 loop: CSATGTGHSGANVLTF. CDR3 DNA sequence: TGCAGTGCTACCGGGACAGGGCACTCTGGGGCCAACGTCCTGACTTTC. The V gene is TRBV20-1, the J gene TRBJ2-6; 9 bases line up with TRBD1. Trimming took 4 bases from V and 0 from J; bases not matched to a gene: 4. The CDR3 runs 16 residues. CDR1 is DFQATT, CDR2 SNEGSKA, per germline (reference sequence).

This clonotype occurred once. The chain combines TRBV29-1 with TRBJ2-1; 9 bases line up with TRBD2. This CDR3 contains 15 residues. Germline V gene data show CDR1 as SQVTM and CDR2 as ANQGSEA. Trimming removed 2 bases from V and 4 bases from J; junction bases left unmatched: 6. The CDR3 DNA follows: TGCAGCGTTGAAAGGCTAGCGGGACCTTACAATGAGCAGTTCTTC. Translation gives CSVERLAGPYNEQFF.

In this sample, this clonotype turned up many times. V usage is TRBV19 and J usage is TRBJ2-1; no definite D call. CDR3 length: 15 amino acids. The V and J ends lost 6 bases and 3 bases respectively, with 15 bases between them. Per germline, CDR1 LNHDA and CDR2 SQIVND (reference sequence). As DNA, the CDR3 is TGTGCCAGTAGCTCGCTTGGGCAGGACTACAATGAGCAGTTCTTC. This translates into CASSSLGQDYNEQFF.

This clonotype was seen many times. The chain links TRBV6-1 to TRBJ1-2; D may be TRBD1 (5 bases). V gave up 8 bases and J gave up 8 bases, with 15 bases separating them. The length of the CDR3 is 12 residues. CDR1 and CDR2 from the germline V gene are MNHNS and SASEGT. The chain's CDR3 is CASSWRGSGYTF. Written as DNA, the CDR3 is TGTGCCAGCTCATGGAGGGGTAGCGGCTACACCTTC.

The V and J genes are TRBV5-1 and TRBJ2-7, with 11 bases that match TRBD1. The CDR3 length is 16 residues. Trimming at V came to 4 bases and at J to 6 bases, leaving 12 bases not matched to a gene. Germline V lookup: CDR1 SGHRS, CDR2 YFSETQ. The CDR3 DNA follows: TGCGCCAGCAGCCTACTGGGACAGGGGGATTTTTCCGAGCAGTACTTC. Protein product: CASSLLGQGDFSEQYF.

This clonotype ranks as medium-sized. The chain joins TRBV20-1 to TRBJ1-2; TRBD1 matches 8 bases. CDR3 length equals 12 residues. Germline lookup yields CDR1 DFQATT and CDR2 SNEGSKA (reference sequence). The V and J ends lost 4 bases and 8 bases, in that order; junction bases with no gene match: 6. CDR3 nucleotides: TGCAGTGCTAAAGGACAGGGAGGAGGCTACACCTTC. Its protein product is CSAKGQGGGYTF.

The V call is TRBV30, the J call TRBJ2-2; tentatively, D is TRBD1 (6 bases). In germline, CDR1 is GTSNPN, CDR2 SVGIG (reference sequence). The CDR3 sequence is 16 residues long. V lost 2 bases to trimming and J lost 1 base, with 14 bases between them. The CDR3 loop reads CAWSPPDRMNTGELFF. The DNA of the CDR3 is TGTGCCTGGAGTCCACCGGACAGAATGAACACCGGGGAGCTGTTTTTT.

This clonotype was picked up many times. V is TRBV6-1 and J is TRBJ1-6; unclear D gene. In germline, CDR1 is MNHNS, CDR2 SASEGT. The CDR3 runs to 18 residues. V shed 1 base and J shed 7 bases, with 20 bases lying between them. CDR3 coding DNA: TGTGCCAGCAGTGAAGAGGTTACGGGTGGAAGGGTGAATTCACCCCTCCACTTT. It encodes CASSEEVTGGRVNSPLHF.

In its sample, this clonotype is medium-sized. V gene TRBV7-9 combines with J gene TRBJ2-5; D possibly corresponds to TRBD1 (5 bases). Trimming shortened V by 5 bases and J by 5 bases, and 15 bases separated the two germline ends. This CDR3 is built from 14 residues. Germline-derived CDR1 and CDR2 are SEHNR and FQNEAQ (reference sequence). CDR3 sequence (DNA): TGTGCCAGCAGCCGACCCACAGGCGTGGAGACCCAGTACTTC. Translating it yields CASSRPTGVETQYF.

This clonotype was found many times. CDR3 amino acids: CSVVGTGGPYEQYF. The CDR3 region has the DNA TGCAGCGTTGTTGGGACAGGGGGCCCCTACGAGCAGTACTTC. The chain employs TRBV29-1 and TRBJ2-7, with 12 bases that match TRBD1. V lost 4 bases, J lost 2 bases, and 3 bases stayed unmatched. Germline V gene sequence: CDR1 SQVTM, CDR2 ANQGSEA. The CDR3 covers 14 residues.

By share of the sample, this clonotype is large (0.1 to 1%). The CDR3 sequence: CSATRTYNEQFF. CDR3 in DNA: TGCAGTGCTACGCGGACCTACAATGAGCAGTTCTTC. The chain employs TRBV20-1 and TRBJ2-1; D not resolved. Germline V gene data show CDR1 as DFQATT and CDR2 as SNEGSKA (reference sequence). The CDR3 is 12 amino acids. Trimming left V 4 bases short and J 2 bases short, with 6 bases between.

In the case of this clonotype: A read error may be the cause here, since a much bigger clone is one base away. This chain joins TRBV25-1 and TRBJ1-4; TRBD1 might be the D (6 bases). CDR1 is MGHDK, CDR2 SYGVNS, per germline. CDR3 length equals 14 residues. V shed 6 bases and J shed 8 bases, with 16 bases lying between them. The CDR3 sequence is CASRDSGHKEKLFF. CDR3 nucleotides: TGTGCCAGCAGAGACTCGGGACATAAGGAAAAACTGTTTTTT.